This record concerns one T cell receptor (beta chain) sequence. The antigen it recognizes is unknown. No qualities accompany the bases; no much larger clone lies one base away. Based on the germline V gene (reference sequence), the CDR1 and CDR2 sequences are DFQATT and SNEGSKA. V has 7 bases trimmed and J has 2 bases trimmed; junction bases matching no gene number 4. Reading from cysteine to phenylalanine, the CDR3 counts 13 amino acids. The entry retains the CDR3 DNA only, 39 bases that are in frame from base 1. What the time point label conveys for this sample: sample taken at primary tumor resection. Samples were obtained from about 75 patients with early-stage, untreated non-small cell lung cancer from the lung TRACERx cohort. TCR sequencing used whole RNA extracted from tumor and nontumor lung tissue, or from cryopreserved PBMC samples, without cell sorting. Only patients for whom sufficient RNA was available from at least two tumor regions were selected for TCR sequencing. A lung pathologist reviewed the tumor and adjacent nontumor lung specimens before the specimens were selected.

The source of the sample is a study of spatial heterogeneity in lung cancer (dated by TCRdb to the late 2010s). Looking at the study overall: Beta-chain transcripts were consistently detected in greater numbers than alpha-chain transcripts, which likely reflected higher beta-chain transcript abundance. In the raw uncorrected reads, each unique combination of TCR and UMI appeared more than ten times on average. TCR alpha and beta repertoires were quantitatively compared across multiple tumor regions, matched nontumor lung and blood in non-small cell lung cancer. The study linked features of the TCR repertoire to counts of nonsynonymous mutations, which were determined by whole-exome sequencing of tumor tissue. At surgery, both alpha and beta chains were TCR-sequenced in some 220 tumor regions, about 64 matched nontumor lung samples and some 60 PBMC samples. General findings and caveats noted by the study authors: Confirming at a functional level the hypothesis that regional TCRs recognize regional mutations was considered to require additional single-cell paired TCR alpha and beta sequencing.

Library method: 5' RACE. Data came from a NextSeq 500. The TCR library protocol attached a unique molecular identifier to each TCR cDNA molecule to allow correction of PCR and sequencing errors. The paper's data handling went like this. TCR identification, UMI-based error correction and CDR3 extraction were all carried out with Decombinator tools. Expanded TCRs were defined as those above a frequency of 2 per 1,000, corresponding to the top 1% of the tumor frequency distribution. Renyi diversity was calculated using the R vegan package after each repertoire was subsampled 100 times to 5,000 TCRs. To build CDR3 similarity networks, amino acid triplet string-kernel similarity was used, and CDR3s were connected when their pairwise similarity was above 0.82. TCRdb reanalyzed the raw reads on its own, using fastp at Q25 for trimming and MiXCR for clone calling, and kept in-frame beta chains. All rows with the same CDR3 protein become a single entry with the most common DNA and genes. In this record, the V and J calls reflect TCRdb's handling and not the investigators' own analysis. The sample table records around 6,000 distinct CDR3 sequences; around a sixth of these occur just once. The top ten clonotypes cover about 15% of the sample.

Material: normal lung tissue next to the tumor, obtained at surgery. The sequence was obtained from a male donor with early-stage non-small cell lung cancer. The sequence links TRBV20-1 to TRBJ2-5; the central 10 bases match TRBD2. Here is the DNA: TGCAGTGTGGGACTAGCGCAACAAGAGACCCAGTACTTC. This sequence encodes CSVGLAQQETQYF.